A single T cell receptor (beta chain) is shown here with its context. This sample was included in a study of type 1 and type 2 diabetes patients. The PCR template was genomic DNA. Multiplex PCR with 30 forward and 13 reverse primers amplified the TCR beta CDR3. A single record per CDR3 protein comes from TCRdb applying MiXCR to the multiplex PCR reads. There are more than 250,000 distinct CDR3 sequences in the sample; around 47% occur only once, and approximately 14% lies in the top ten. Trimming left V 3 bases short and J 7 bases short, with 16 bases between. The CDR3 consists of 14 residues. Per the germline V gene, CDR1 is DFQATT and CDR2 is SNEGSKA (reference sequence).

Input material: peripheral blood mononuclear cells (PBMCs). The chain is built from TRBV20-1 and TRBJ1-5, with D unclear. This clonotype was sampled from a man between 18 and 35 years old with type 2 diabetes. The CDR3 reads CSASKGRLEQPQHF. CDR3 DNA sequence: TGCAGTGCTAGTAAGGGCAGGCTAGAGCAGCCCCAGCATTTT.